This entry lists 25 T cell receptor beta chains sequenced from one sample in a study of T cells after yellow fever vaccination. MiXCR, applied by TCRdb to the 5' RACE reads, yields one record per CDR3 protein. The sample carries about 320,000 distinct CDR3 sequences, around 4.5% recorded once. This specimen was PBMCs, taken 15 days after the yellow fever booster vaccination. These receptors all stem from a man between 18 and 35 years old who received the YFV17D yellow fever vaccine.

This clonotype has at least ten counts. The chain links TRBV6-5 to TRBJ2-7; a weak D match, TRBD2 (6 bases). The CDR3 contains 12 residues. Germline values: CDR1 MNHEY, CDR2 SVGAGI. Trimming took 8 bases from V and 7 from J, leaving 15 bases between them. The CDR3 loop reads CASRTPGVEQYF. CDR3 sequence (DNA): TGTGCCAGCCGGACCCCGGGGGTTGAGCAGTACTTC.

The chain links TRBV20-1 to TRBJ1-3; 10 bases match TRBD1. The CDR3 is made up of 16 amino acids. V lost 4 bases and J lost 0; bases outside the gene matches: 6. Germline V lookup: CDR1 DFQATT, CDR2 SNEGSKA (reference sequence). CDR3 protein: CSATGTGVNSGNTIYF. The CDR3, as DNA: TGCAGTGCTACCGGGACAGGGGTTAACTCTGGAAACACCATATATTTT.

This clonotype has only a few counts. The CDR3 region has the DNA TGTGCCAGCAGCGCCCGGGACGGGTCCTATCAGCCCCAGCATTTT. This translates into CASSARDGSYQPQHF. The chain recombines TRBV5-6 with TRBJ1-5; D may be TRBD1 (5 bases). The germline V and J ends were trimmed by 4 bases and 5 bases, with 16 bases remaining between them. Per germline, CDR1 SGHDT and CDR2 YYEEEE. There are 15 residues in the CDR3.

Many counts were recorded for this clonotype. The chain carries TRBV20-1 and TRBJ2-1; the D gene is possibly TRBD2 (6 bases). Trimming left V 7 bases short and J 6 bases short, with 22 bases between. There are 15 residues in the CDR3. Germline CDR1 and CDR2: DFQATT and SNEGSKA (reference sequence). The CDR3 is CSVIPSSDGSNEQFF. The CDR3 DNA sequence: TGCAGTGTCATACCGTCTAGCGACGGTTCCAATGAGCAGTTCTTC.

This clonotype has more than one count but fewer than ten. The chain recombines TRBV7-2 with TRBJ2-5; D call uncertain. V was shortened by 2 bases and J by 4 bases, with 8 bases between the two germline ends. Germline V gene sequence: CDR1 SGHTA, CDR2 FQGNSA. The CDR3 is made up of 13 amino acids. The CDR3 coding sequence is TGTGCCAGCAGCTTACGTAGTTTAGAGACCCAGTACTTC. Protein: CASSLRSLETQYF. Based on the CDR3 plus reference TRBV7-2 and TRBJ2-5, the full variable domain is GAGVSQSPSNKVTEKGKDVELRCDPISGHTALYWYRQSLGQGLEFLIYFQGNSAPDKSGLPSDRFSAERTGGSVSTLTIQRTQQEDSAVYLCASSLRSLETQYFGPGTRLLVL.

There are many counts of this clonotype. This sequence joins TRBV6-5 and TRBJ2-2; weak D call: TRBD2 (6 bases). Trimming shortened V by 2 bases and J by 1 base, and 14 bases separated the two germline ends. CDR1 is MNHEY, CDR2 SVGAGI, per germline. CDR3 length equals 17 residues. The CDR3 DNA is TGTGCCAGCAGTTACCTCGGGACTTTTTTGAACACCGGGGAGCTGTTTTTT. As protein: CASSYLGTFLNTGELFF.

This clonotype showed up many times. V and J are TRBV7-2 and TRBJ2-1; no clear D. Trimming removed 5 bases from V and 0 bases from J, with 11 bases in between. Germline loops: CDR1 SGHTA, CDR2 FQGNSA. The CDR3 has 15 residues. The DNA for the CDR3 is TGTGCCAGCAGCCCTGACCAGAGCTCCTACAATGAGCAGTTCTTC. It is translated as CASSPDQSSYNEQFF.

This clonotype has ten or more counts. CDR3 region: CASSQVLGQNTGELFF. The DNA for the CDR3 is TGCGCCAGCAGCCAAGTCCTGGGGCAGAACACCGGGGAGCTGTTTTTT. This chain uses TRBV4-3 with TRBJ2-2, with D perhaps TRBD1 (5 bases). The CDR3 has 16 residues. Germline CDR1 and CDR2: LGHNA and YSLEER. V lost 1 base and J lost 1, with 10 bases in between.

The sample holds many counts of this clonotype. The rearrangement joins TRBV27 to TRBJ1-2; 9 nucleotides line up with TRBD1. This CDR3 has 15 residues. V trimming: 4 bases; J trimming: 10 bases; junction bases outside the gene matches: 13. From germline, CDR1 is MNHEY and CDR2 SMNVEV (reference sequence). CDR3 nucleotides: TGTGCCAGCAGTTCCCCCAACACAGGGGGCGGCCACTACACCTTC. It is translated as CASSSPNTGGGHYTF.

This clonotype has a handful of counts. The CDR3 nucleotides read TGCGCCAGCAGCCAAACTACTAGCGGGGGTCCGTTTGGGGCCCAGTACTTC. It is translated as CASSQTTSGGPFGAQYF. V is TRBV4-1 and J is TRBJ2-5; 11 nucleotides agree with TRBD2. Looked up from germline, CDR1 is MGHRA and CDR2 is YSYEKL. The CDR3 is 17 residues long. The trim removed 2 bases at V and 9 bases at J, leaving 14 bases unmatched.

This clonotype was seen only a few times. This chain uses TRBV5-1 with TRBJ1-1; 10 bases align to TRBD1. The CDR3 is 15 amino acids. Per germline, CDR1 SGHRS and CDR2 YFSETQ. The J segment lost 4 bases and the V segment lost 4 bases, leaving 7 bases of the junction unmatched. CDR3: CASSDPGTGATEAFF. As DNA, the CDR3 is TGCGCCAGCAGCGATCCCGGGACAGGGGCCACTGAAGCTTTCTTT. Complete variable domain (other parts from reference TRBV5-1 and TRBJ1-1): KAGVTQTPRYLIKTRGQQVTLSCSPISGHRSVSWYQQTPGQGLQFLFEYFSETQRNKGNFPGRFSGRQFSNSRSEMNVSTLELGDSALYLCASSDPGTGATEAFFGQGTRLTVV.

This clonotype was recorded at least ten times. The gene calls are TRBV3-1 and TRBJ2-3; the D gene is possibly TRBD2 (7 bases). Trimming removed 5 bases from V and 1 base from J, with 16 bases in between. There are 16 residues in the CDR3. The germline gives CDR1 LGHDT, CDR2 YNNKEL (reference sequence). The CDR3 reads CASSNHRGAGTDTQYF. DNA of the CDR3: TGTGCCAGCAGCAACCATCGGGGGGCAGGCACAGATACGCAGTATTTT.

This chain uses TRBV5-1 with TRBJ2-3; the match to TRBD2 covers 11 bases. Germline assignment: CDR1 SGHRS and CDR2 YFSETQ. After removal of 4 bases from V and 0 bases from J, the junction contained 7 bases not matched to a gene. The CDR3 runs 17 residues. CDR3 region: CASSDLAGGISTDTQYF. CDR3 DNA sequence: TGCGCCAGCAGCGACCTAGCGGGGGGTATCAGCACAGATACGCAGTATTTT.

The sample holds many counts of this clonotype. The chain joins TRBV7-6 to TRBJ2-7; TRBD1 agrees at 9 bases. The CDR3 sequence is 14 residues long. After removal of 4 bases from V and 3 bases from J, the junction contained 4 bases not matched to a gene. Germline V gives CDR1 SGHVS, CDR2 FNYEAQ. CDR3 protein: CASSSGQGYYEQYV. CDR3 bases: TGTGCCAGCAGCTCCGGACAGGGGTACTACGAGCAGTACGTC.

This clonotype showed up many times. The chain carries TRBV7-9 and TRBJ2-3, with a possible D match to TRBD2 (6 bases). This CDR3 contains 16 residues. Trimming removed 5 bases from V and 3 bases from J, with 18 bases in between. Looked up from germline, CDR1 is SEHNR and CDR2 is FQNEAQ (reference sequence). The CDR3: CASSLGRLDATDTQYF. In DNA, the CDR3 is TGTGCCAGCAGCCTAGGGAGACTAGACGCTACAGATACGCAGTATTTT.

This clonotype was detected a few times. The DNA for the CDR3 is TGCGCCAGCAGCTTGAAGGCGGGGGGACGCACAGATACGCAGTATTTT. This encodes CASSLKAGGRTDTQYF. The chain is built from TRBV5-1 and TRBJ2-3, with 8 bases that match TRBD2. Germline CDR1 SGHRS, CDR2 YFSETQ. The CDR3 extends over 16 amino acids. Trimming at V came to 1 base and at J to 1 base, leaving 5 bases not matched to a gene.

This clonotype was found a few times. This chain links TRBV5-1 with TRBJ2-5; TRBD2 aligns across 7 bases. Trimming removed 0 bases from V and 9 bases from J; junction bases left unmatched: 11. Germline lookup yields CDR1 SGHRS and CDR2 YFSETQ. The CDR3 extends over 15 amino acids. The CDR3 is CASSLEGLVGSAQYF. CDR3 DNA: TGCGCCAGCAGCTTGGAAGGACTAGTTGGTTCCGCCCAGTACTTC.

There are many counts of this clonotype. The CDR3 bases are TGTGCCAGCGTGCCGGAATTTTTTCAGCCCCAGCATTTT. Its translation: CASVPEFFQPQHF. The J gene is TRBJ1-5, the V gene TRBV6-1; D remains unclear. The CDR3 is made up of 13 amino acids. Trimming took 8 bases from V and 6 from J, leaving 14 bases between them. The germline V gene encodes CDR1 MNHNS and CDR2 SASEGT.

This clonotype showed up many times. This chain uses TRBV6-5 with TRBJ1-1; tentative D call: TRBD1 (6 bases). The CDR3 has 14 amino acids. Germline V lookup: CDR1 MNHEY, CDR2 SVGAGI. The V gene lost 3 bases and the J gene lost 7 bases, with 15 bases spanning the gap. In DNA form, the CDR3 reads TGTGCCAGCAGTTATAGCTACGGACAGAATGAAGCTTTCTTT. Translating gives CASSYSYGQNEAFF.

V gene TRBV12-3 or TRBV12-4 combines with J gene TRBJ2-2, with TRBD2 as a possible D gene (7 bases). There are 17 residues in the CDR3. The V and J ends lost 6 bases and 4 bases respectively, with 21 bases between them. The CDR3 is CASSPEGGGVRTGELFF. CDR3 nucleotides: TGTGCCAGCAGCCCCGAGGGAGGGGGGGTTCGCACCGGGGAGCTGTTTTTT.

Ten or more counts support this clonotype. CDR3 region: CAISEGGSGPANSPLHF. The CDR3 coding sequence is TGTGCCATCAGTGAGGGAGGGTCTGGGCCAGCCAATTCACCCCTCCACTTT. The chain joins TRBV10-3 to TRBJ1-6; D is undetermined. CDR1 ENHRY and CDR2 SYGVKD come from the germline V gene. The CDR3 extends over 17 amino acids. The V end was cut by 2 bases, the J end by 7 bases, with 18 bases between.

This clonotype was counted only a few times. V usage is TRBV27 and J usage is TRBJ2-3; D is possibly TRBD1 (6 bases). The CDR3 runs 15 residues. CDR1 is MNHEY, CDR2 SMNVEV, per germline (reference sequence). V was clipped by 5 bases and J by 5 bases, with 17 bases between them. This chain's CDR3 is CASSIEGHPGDTQYF. CDR3 bases: TGTGCCAGCAGTATAGAGGGACACCCAGGAGATACGCAGTATTTT.

This clonotype was recorded a few times. J is TRBJ1-6 and V is TRBV12-3 or TRBV12-4, with TRBD1 matching 7 bases. The CDR3 extends over 13 amino acids. Germline trimming cut 10 bases from V and 7 bases from J; bases unmatched to any gene: 7. The DNA for the CDR3 is TGTGCCACTTCGACAGGGTGGAATTCACCCCTCCACTTT. Its protein product is CATSTGWNSPLHF.

This clonotype was seen a few times. CDR3 in DNA: TGCAGTGCCGAAGCGGGGGTCACAGATACGCAGTATTTT. It translates to CSAEAGVTDTQYF. The rearrangement joins TRBV20-1 to TRBJ2-3; 8 bases are a match to TRBD2. The CDR3 is made up of 13 amino acids. V was pared by 6 bases and J by 2 bases, with 4 bases of the junction left unmatched. Germline CDR1 reads DFQATT; CDR2 reads SNEGSKA (reference sequence).

The chain links TRBV25-1 to TRBJ1-1; 9 nucleotides align to TRBD1. This CDR3 is built from 13 residues. With 5 bases clipped from V and 5 bases from J, the junction kept 3 bases outside the gene matches. CDR1 is MGHDK, CDR2 SYGVNS, per germline. Written as DNA, the CDR3 is TGTGCCAGCAGTATCGACAGGGGGACTGAAGCTTTCTTT. This sequence encodes CASSIDRGTEAFF.